The rows below give T cell receptor beta chains drawn from one sample of a study of T cell repertoires in cytomegalovirus infection. MiXCR was run by TCRdb on the reads, yielding one entry per CDR3 protein. The repertoire has approximately 730,000 distinct CDR3 sequences, under 35% of them found once; the top ten carry about 12%. These receptors' antigens are unknown. The sample here was cultured CD8+ T cells from PBMCs, taken from culture after CMV antigen stimulation. These receptors came from a human donor in good health (CMV status not recorded). Some clones in this sample may be carry-over from other donors' samples. Each CDR3 is given with its conserved first and last residue. A D gene is named only where the DNA matches it firmly. Clone sizes are given selectively: once, few, many, or a class where the clone is expanded.

D	J	length	size	V	CDR3	DNA
TRBD1	TRBJ2-5	17	few	TRBV18	CASSPRDRRYPQETQYF	TGTGCCAGCTCACCCCGGGACAGGAGATACCCTCAAGAGACCCAGTACTTC
-	TRBJ2-5	14	few	TRBV4-3	CASSQGGLRETQYF	TGCGCCAGCAGCCAAGGGGGGCTGCGAGAGACCCAGTACTTC
-	TRBJ2-7	14	-	TRBV3-1	CASSQEQFFYEQYF	TGTGCCAGCAGCCAAGAACAGTTTTTTTACGAGCAGTACTTC
TRBD2	TRBJ2-3	16	-	TRBV5-6	CASSLEVSGGTDTQYF	TGTGCCAGCAGCTTGGAGGTTAGCGGGGGTACAGATACGCAGTATTTT
-	TRBJ2-3	12	-	TRBV7-9	CASSPAIDTQYF	TGTGCCAGCAGCCCCGCTATAGATACGCAGTATTTT
-	TRBJ2-2	16	many	TRBV6-1	CASSAPGHSNTGELFF	TGTGCCAGCAGTGCCCCGGGACACTCGAACACCGGGGAGCTGTTTTTT
TRBD2	TRBJ2-7	18	once	TRBV14	CASSQDRGRGALPFEQYF	TGTGCCAGCAGCCAAGATCGGGGGCGGGGGGCTCTCCCATTCGAGCAGTACTTC
-	TRBJ2-1	15	few	TRBV2	CASRGGARGLNEQFF	TGTGCCAGCAGGGGGGGGGCGCGAGGTTTGAATGAGCAGTTCTTC
-	TRBJ2-7	15	-	TRBV18	CASSPPTGNSYEQYF	TGTGCCAGCTCACCACCTACAGGGAATTCCTACGAGCAGTACTTC
TRBD1	TRBJ2-1	16	few	TRBV12-3/TRBV12-4	CASSTQRDRGANEQFF	TGTGCCAGCAGTACTCAAAGGGACAGGGGGGCAAATGAGCAGTTCTTC
-	TRBJ2-1	15	few	TRBV28	CASSSVRDWDDEQFF	TGTGCCAGCTCTTCCGTCCGGGACTGGGATGATGAGCAGTTCTTC
TRBD1	TRBJ2-1	14	few	TRBV27	CASSSPRDRSEQFF	TGTGCCAGCAGTTCCCCAAGGGACAGGAGTGAGCAGTTCTTC
TRBD1	TRBJ1-4	18	-	TRBV5-4	CASSHTPRGTGADEKLFF	TGTGCCAGCAGTCACACGCCCCGAGGGACAGGGGCCGATGAAAAACTGTTTTTT
-	TRBJ1-1	13	-	TRBV6-1	CASSHQGYTEAFF	TGTGCCAGCAGTCATCAGGGGTACACTGAAGCTTTCTTT
-	TRBJ1-2	17	few	TRBV19	CASSMTIGVGQMYGYTF	TGTGCCAGTAGTATGACTATCGGGGTCGGACAGATGTATGGCTACACCTTC
TRBD1	TRBJ2-7	15	-	TRBV9	CASSVYSQGVMEQYF	TGTGCCAGCAGCGTATATAGCCAGGGGGTAATGGAGCAGTACTTC
TRBD1	TRBJ2-3	20	-	TRBV6-5	CASSSKPGTGLQLHTDTQYF	TGTGCCAGCAGTTCCAAACCCGGGACAGGCCTCCAACTCCACACAGATACGCAGTATTTT
-	TRBJ1-1	15	few	TRBV7-2	CASSFPRTGNTEAFF	TGTGCCAGCAGCTTCCCGAGGACGGGGAACACTGAAGCTTTCTTT
TRBD1	TRBJ1-2	15	many	TRBV7-2	CASSPGTGGYYGYTF	TGTGCCAGCAGCCCAGGGACAGGGGGCTACTATGGCTACACCTTC
-	TRBJ2-1	15	few	TRBV7-6	CASSLGSSENNEQFF	TGTGCCAGCAGCTTAGGTAGCTCGGAGAACAATGAGCAGTTCTTC
-	TRBJ2-3	15	-	TRBV7-2	CASSLSQLAADTQYF	TGTGCCAGCAGCTTGTCACAGCTCGCCGCAGATACGCAGTATTTT
-	TRBJ2-1	10	few	TRBV6-6	CASRGYEQFF	TGTGCCAGCAGGGGCTATGAGCAGTTCTTC
TRBD1	TRBJ2-6	17	-	TRBV7-9	CASSSGQGDSGANVLTF	TGTGCCAGCAGCTCAGGACAGGGAGACTCTGGGGCCAACGTCCTGACTTTC
-	TRBJ1-5	15	few	TRBV19	CASSMGGYSNQPQHF	TGTGCCAGTAGTATGGGGGGCTATAGCAATCAGCCCCAGCATTTT
TRBD2	TRBJ2-2	16	many	TRBV7-8	CASSLGGGAVAGELFF	TGTGCCAGCAGCTTAGGCGGGGGGGCCGTCGCCGGGGAGCTGTTTTTT
TRBD2	TRBJ2-5	15	few	TRBV6-5	CASSYSSGGTETQYF	TGTGCCAGCAGTTACAGTAGCGGGGGAACGGAGACCCAGTACTTC
-	TRBJ2-7	15	-	TRBV6-1	CASSETRGHSDEQYF	TGTGCCAGCAGTGAAACCAGGGGACATTCCGACGAGCAGTACTTC
-	TRBJ1-1	17	-	TRBV6-6	CASSYGRLRVRNTEAFF	TGTGCCAGCAGTTACGGCAGGCTTCGGGTAAGGAACACTGAAGCTTTCTTT
-	TRBJ1-2	14	-	TRBV27	CASSPLGGNYGYTF	TGTGCCAGCAGTCCGTTGGGGGGGAACTATGGCTACACCTTC
-	TRBJ1-1	12	many	TRBV6-1	CASRQGGTEAFF	TGTGCCAGCAGGCAGGGTGGCACTGAAGCTTTCTTT
TRBD2	TRBJ2-5	15	few	TRBV20-1	CSARSGVAASETQYF	TGCAGTGCAAGAAGCGGGGTAGCGGCCTCAGAGACCCAGTACTTC
-	TRBJ1-2	14	-	TRBV12-3/TRBV12-4	CATRAQDRVYGYTF	TGTGCCACGCGCGCCCAGGACAGAGTCTATGGCTACACCTTC
-	TRBJ1-6	17	few	TRBV11-2	CASSLGRASQYNSPLHF	TGTGCCAGCAGCTTAGGAAGGGCCAGCCAATATAATTCACCCCTCCACTTT
-	TRBJ1-1	12	few	TRBV7-9	CASSLPLAEAFF	TGTGCCAGCAGCTTACCCCTGGCTGAAGCTTTCTTT
-	TRBJ2-7	14	many	TRBV7-2	CASSSGSSSYEQYF	TGTGCCAGCAGCTCAGGATCGAGCTCCTACGAGCAGTACTTC
-	TRBJ1-4	15	many	TRBV7-8	CASSLVLGAKMKLFF	TGTGCCAGCAGCTTAGTGCTAGGGGCCAAAATGAAACTGTTTTTT
TRBD1	TRBJ1-2	15	few	TRBV7-9	CASSLNYRGNYGYTF	TGTGCCAGCAGCTTAAATTACAGGGGGAACTATGGCTACACCTTC
-	TRBJ2-2	17	-	TRBV7-6	CASSLTAALTNTGELFF	TGTGCCAGCAGCTTGACAGCCGCTCTTACGAACACCGGGGAGCTGTTTTTT
-	TRBJ1-1	12	few	TRBV9	CASSGDEIEAFF	TGTGCCAGCAGCGGGGACGAGATTGAAGCTTTCTTT
TRBD1	TRBJ1-6	19	-	TRBV2	CASSTRKGQGSSYNSPLHF	TGTGCCAGCAGTACCCGAAAGGGACAGGGAAGCTCCTATAATTCACCCCTCCACTTT
TRBD1	TRBJ2-1	13	-	TRBV24-1	CAAGTGEFGEQFF	TGTGCCGCCGGGACAGGGGAATTCGGTGAGCAGTTCTTC
-	TRBJ2-3	10	few	TRBV27	CASGADTQYF	TGTGCCAGTGGGGCAGATACGCAGTATTTT
TRBD1	TRBJ2-1	21	-	TRBV27	CASSLSGGTGVPTSSYNEQFF	TGTGCCAGCAGTTTATCGGGTGGGACAGGGGTCCCTACGAGCTCCTACAATGAGCAGTTCTTC